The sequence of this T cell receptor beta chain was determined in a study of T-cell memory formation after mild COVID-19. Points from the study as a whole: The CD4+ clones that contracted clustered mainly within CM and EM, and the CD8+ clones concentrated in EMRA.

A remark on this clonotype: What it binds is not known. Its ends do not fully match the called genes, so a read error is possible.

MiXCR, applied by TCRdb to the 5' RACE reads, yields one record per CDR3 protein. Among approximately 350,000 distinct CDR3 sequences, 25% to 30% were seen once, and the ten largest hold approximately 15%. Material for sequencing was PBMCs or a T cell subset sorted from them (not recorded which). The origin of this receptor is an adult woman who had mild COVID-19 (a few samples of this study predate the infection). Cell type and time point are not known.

The DNA of the CDR3 is TGTGCCAGCAGCGGGGATAGCACAGATACGAAGTATTTT. Its translation is CASSGDSTDTKYF. The chain is built from TRBV9 and TRBJ2-3; D remains unclear. This CDR3 has 13 residues. Looked up from germline, CDR1 is SGDLS and CDR2 is YYNGEE.